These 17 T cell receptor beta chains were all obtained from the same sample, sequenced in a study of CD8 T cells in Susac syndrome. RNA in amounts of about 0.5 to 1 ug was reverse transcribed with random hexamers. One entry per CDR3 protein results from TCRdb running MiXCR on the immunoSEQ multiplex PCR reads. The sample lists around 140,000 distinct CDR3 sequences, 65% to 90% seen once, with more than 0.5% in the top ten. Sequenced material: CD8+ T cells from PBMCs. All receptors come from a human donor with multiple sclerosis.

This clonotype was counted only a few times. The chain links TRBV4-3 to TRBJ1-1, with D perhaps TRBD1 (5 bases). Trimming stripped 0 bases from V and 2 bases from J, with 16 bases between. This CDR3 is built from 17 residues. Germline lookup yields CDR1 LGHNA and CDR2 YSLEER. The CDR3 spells CASSQDPTDRINTEAFF. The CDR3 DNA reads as TGCGCCAGCAGCCAAGATCCCACCGACAGAATAAACACTGAAGCTTTCTTT.

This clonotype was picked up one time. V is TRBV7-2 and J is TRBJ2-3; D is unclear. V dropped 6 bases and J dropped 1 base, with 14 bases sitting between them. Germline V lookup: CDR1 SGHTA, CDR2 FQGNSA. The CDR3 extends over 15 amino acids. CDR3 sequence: CASSRRKSGTDTQYF. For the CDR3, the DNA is TGTGCCAGCAGTCGAAGGAAGAGTGGCACAGATACGCAGTATTTT.

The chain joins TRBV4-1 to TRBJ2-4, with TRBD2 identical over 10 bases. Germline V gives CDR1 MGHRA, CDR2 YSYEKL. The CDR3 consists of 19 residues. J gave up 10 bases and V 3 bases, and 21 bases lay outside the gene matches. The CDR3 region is CASSHRALAGVRTPGIQYF. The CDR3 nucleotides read TGCGCCAGCAGCCACCGGGCTCTAGCGGGAGTGCGCACTCCAGGGATTCAGTACTTC.

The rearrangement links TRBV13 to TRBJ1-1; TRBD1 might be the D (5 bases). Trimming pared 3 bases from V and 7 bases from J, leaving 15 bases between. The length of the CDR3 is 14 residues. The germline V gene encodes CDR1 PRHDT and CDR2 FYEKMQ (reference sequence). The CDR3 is CASSFLRRDGEAFF. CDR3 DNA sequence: TGTGCCAGCAGCTTCCTCCGCAGGGACGGTGAAGCTTTCTTT.

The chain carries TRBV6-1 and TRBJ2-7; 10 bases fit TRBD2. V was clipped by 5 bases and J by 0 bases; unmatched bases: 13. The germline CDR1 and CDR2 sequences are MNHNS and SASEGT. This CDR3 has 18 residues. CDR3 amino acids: CASSPYYPLAGLSYEQYF. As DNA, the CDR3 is TGTGCCAGCAGTCCGTACTACCCACTAGCGGGGCTCTCCTACGAGCAGTACTTC.

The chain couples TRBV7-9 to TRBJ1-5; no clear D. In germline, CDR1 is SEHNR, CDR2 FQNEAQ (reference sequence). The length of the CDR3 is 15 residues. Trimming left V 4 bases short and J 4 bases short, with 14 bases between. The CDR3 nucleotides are TGTGCCAGCAGCTCCTCAAATCCGGGGAATCAGCCCCAGCATTTT. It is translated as CASSSSNPGNQPQHF.

The CDR3 region has the DNA TGTGCCAGCAGCTTAGAGGCAGGGGTGAATAATTCACCCCTCCACTTT. It is translated as CASSLEAGVNNSPLHF. The chain has TRBV7-8 and TRBJ1-6; possible D gene TRBD1, 6 bases. Per the germline V gene, CDR1 is SGHVS and CDR2 is FQNEAQ. The CDR3 covers 16 residues. V was pared by 1 base and J by 5 bases, with 12 bases between. Complete variable domain (other parts from reference TRBV7-8 and TRBJ1-6): GAGVSQSPRYKVAKRGQDVALRCDPISGHVSLFWYQQALGQGPEFLTYFQNEAQLDKSGLPSDRFFAERPEGSVSTLKIQRTQQEDSAVYLCASSLEAGVNNSPLHFGNGTRLTVT.

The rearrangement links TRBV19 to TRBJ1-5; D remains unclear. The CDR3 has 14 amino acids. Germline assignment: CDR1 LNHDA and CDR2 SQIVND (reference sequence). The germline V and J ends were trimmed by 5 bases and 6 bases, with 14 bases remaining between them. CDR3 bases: TGTGCCAGTAGTCCCACTGTCTGGGGTCAGCCCCAGCATTTT. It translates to CASSPTVWGQPQHF.

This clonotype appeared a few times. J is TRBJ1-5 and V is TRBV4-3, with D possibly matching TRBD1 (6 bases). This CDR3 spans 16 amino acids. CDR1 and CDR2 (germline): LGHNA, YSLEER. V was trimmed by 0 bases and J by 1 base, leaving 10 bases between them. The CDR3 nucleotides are TGCGCCAGCAGCCAAGAACAGGGCCAAAGCAATCAGCCCCAGCATTTT. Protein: CASSQEQGQSNQPQHF.

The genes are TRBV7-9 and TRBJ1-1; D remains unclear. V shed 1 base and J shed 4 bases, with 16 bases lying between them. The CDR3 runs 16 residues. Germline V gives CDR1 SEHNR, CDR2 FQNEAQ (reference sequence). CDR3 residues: CASSLVVAVPGTEAFF. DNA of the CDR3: TGTGCCAGCAGCTTAGTGGTCGCCGTCCCGGGCACTGAAGCTTTCTTT.

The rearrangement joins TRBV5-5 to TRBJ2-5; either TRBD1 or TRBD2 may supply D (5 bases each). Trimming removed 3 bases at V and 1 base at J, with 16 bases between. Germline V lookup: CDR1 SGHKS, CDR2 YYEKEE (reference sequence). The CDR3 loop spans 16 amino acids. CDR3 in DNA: TGTGCCAGCAGCTCCTATGGGACCGAGAGCCAAGAGACCCAGTACTTC. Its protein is CASSSYGTESQETQYF.

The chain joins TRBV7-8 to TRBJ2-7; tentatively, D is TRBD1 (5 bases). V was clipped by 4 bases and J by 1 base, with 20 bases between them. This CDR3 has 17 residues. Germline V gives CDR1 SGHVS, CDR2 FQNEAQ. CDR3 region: CASSSLVRGPFSYEQYV. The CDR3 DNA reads TGTGCCAGCAGCTCCCTTGTTAGGGGTCCCTTTTCCTACGAGCAGTACGTC.

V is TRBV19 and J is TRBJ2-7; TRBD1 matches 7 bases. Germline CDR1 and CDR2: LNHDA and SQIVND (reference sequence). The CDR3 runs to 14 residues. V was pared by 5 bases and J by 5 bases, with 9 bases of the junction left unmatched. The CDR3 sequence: CASSRTYQGDEQYV. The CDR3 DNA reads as TGTGCCAGTAGTCGGACTTACCAGGGGGACGAGCAGTACGTC.

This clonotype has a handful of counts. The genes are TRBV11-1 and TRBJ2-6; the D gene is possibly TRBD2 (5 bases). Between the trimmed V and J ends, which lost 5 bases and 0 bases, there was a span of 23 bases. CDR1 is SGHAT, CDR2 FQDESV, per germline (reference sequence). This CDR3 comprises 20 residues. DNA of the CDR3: TGTGCCAGCAGCCTCGGGATCATAGAGCAGGAAGACTCTGGGGCCAACGTCCTGACTTTC. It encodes CASSLGIIEQEDSGANVLTF.

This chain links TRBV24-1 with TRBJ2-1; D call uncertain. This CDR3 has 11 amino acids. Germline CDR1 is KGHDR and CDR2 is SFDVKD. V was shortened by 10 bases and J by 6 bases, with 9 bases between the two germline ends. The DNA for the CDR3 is TGTGCCACAAGCTGGGGCAATGAGCAGTTCTTC. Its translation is CATSWGNEQFF.

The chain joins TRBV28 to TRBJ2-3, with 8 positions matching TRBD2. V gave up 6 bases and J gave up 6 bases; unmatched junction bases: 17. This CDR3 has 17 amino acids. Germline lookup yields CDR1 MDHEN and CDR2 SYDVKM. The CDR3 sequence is CASSLSWGLVEADTQYF. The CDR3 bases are TGTGCCAGCAGCCTAAGTTGGGGACTAGTGGAAGCGGATACGCAGTATTTT.

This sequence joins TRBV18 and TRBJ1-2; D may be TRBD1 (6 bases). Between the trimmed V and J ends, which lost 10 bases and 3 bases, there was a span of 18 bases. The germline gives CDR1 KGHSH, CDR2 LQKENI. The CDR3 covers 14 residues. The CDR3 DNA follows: TGTGCCACCCGACCGCGGGGGCGCGACTATGGCTACACCTTC. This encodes CATRPRGRDYGYTF.